Reported below is one T cell receptor (beta chain). This specimen belongs to a study of blood T cell repertoires in COVID-19. Study summary: The United States, Italy and Spain provided the acute and convalescent COVID-19 samples. T cells, B-cell-depleted T cells, or PBMCs supplied cDNA or gDNA.

This CDR3 comprises 15 residues. Germline CDR1 SGHAT, CDR2 FQNNGV. V was clipped by 5 bases and J by 5 bases, with 18 bases between them. Original analysis: Estimated nucleated cell counts came from reference gene primer amplification. Sequencing was performed with immunoSEQ multiplex PCR; in TCRdb, only in-frame clones are kept and a portion is missing. That table is the source of V, J and clone size, and D and trimming were worked out from the DNA. The table includes about 250,000 clones, approximately 84% detected once. Input material: peripheral blood. This TCR derives from a man aged 50-59 years with active or convalescent COVID-19. V gene TRBV11-2 combines with J gene TRBJ2-5; maybe TRBD1 (6 bases). DNA of the CDR3: TGTGCCAGCAGCCCACAGGGTTCCTCGTCGGAGACCCAGTACTTC. The encoded protein is CASSPQGSSSETQYF.